This TCR beta chain came from a study of patients and donors after allogeneic stem cell transplantation. TCRdb fed the RT-PCR reads into MiXCR, producing one record per CDR3 protein. The sample shows around 150,000 distinct CDR3 sequences, 30% to 45% of them seen only once. This CDR3 is built from 14 residues. The V end lost 8 bases, the J end lost 0 bases, and 11 bases lay between the germline ends. The receptor comes from a human donor who was either an allogeneic HSCT recipient or a stem cell or donor lymphocyte infusion donor (not recorded which). It is not recorded whose cells these are; they may come from a transplant donor. The J gene is TRBJ1-3, the V gene TRBV12-3 or TRBV12-4; the D is unclear. Sample: blood, either unsorted or a sorted T cell fraction (not recorded which). CDR3 amino acids: CASYGPISGNTIYF. CDR3 nucleotides: TGTGCCAGCTACGGACCTATCTCTGGAAACACCATATATTTT.